Each of the 14 T cell receptor beta chains below was sequenced from the same sample in a study of CD8 T cells in ankylosing spondylitis. Each CDR3 protein gets one entry after TCRdb re-called the 5' RACE reads with MiXCR. The sample contains some 130,000 distinct CDR3 sequences, 7% to 8% of which appear only once. The sample taken for sequencing was blood, either unsorted or a sorted T cell fraction (not recorded which). The receptors were gathered from a female donor with ankylosing spondylitis or in good health (not recorded which).

In its sample, this clonotype was seen many times. The rearrangement uses TRBV28 and TRBJ2-1; 9 bases agree with TRBD2. The CDR3 sequence is 16 residues long. The germline V gene has CDR1 MDHEN and CDR2 SYDVKM. V shed 6 bases, J shed 7 bases, and the junction held 13 bases outside the gene matches. CDR3 protein: CASSPEAGGLTNEQFF. Written as DNA, the CDR3 is TGTGCCAGCAGCCCAGAGGCGGGGGGGCTCACTAATGAGCAGTTCTTC.

This clonotype was observed many times. This chain links TRBV9 with TRBJ1-1; D not certain. The V gene lost 4 bases and the J gene lost 1 base, with 8 bases spanning the gap. This CDR3 has 13 residues. CDR1 and CDR2 from the germline V gene are SGDLS and YYNGEE. The CDR3 coding sequence is TGTGCCAGCAGCCCCCGACAGAACACTGAAGCTTTCTTT. Translation: CASSPRQNTEAFF.

The V call is TRBV6-6, the J call TRBJ2-1; tentatively, D is TRBD2 (5 bases). The V end lost 4 bases, the J end lost 7 bases, and 14 bases lay between the germline ends. Looked up from germline, CDR1 is MNHNY and CDR2 is SVGAGI (reference sequence). This CDR3 has 14 residues. The CDR3 protein is CASSSWTYGNEQFF. The DNA of the CDR3 is TGTGCCAGCAGTTCCTGGACTTACGGGAATGAGCAGTTCTTC.

This clonotype was found many times. This chain links TRBV7-9 with TRBJ1-2, with 8 nucleotides matching TRBD1. The V gene's germline CDR1 is SEHNR and CDR2 FQNEAQ (reference sequence). The CDR3 is made up of 13 amino acids. The J segment lost 5 bases and the V segment lost 3 bases, leaving 2 bases of the junction unmatched. The CDR3 reads CASSLDRVYGYTF. The DNA of the CDR3 is TGTGCCAGCAGCTTGGACAGGGTGTATGGCTACACCTTC.

At least ten counts were recorded for this clonotype. The chain has TRBV18 and TRBJ2-1, with D possibly matching TRBD2 (7 bases). V was cut by 3 bases and J by 6 bases, with 15 bases left in between. Germline-derived CDR1 and CDR2 are KGHSH and LQKENI. The CDR3 is made up of 15 amino acids. The DNA for the CDR3 is TGTGCCAGCTCACCGGCGGGGGCCCCTGGCAATGAGCAGTTCTTC. This encodes CASSPAGAPGNEQFF.

This clonotype occurred many times. The rearrangement joins TRBV5-1 to TRBJ1-1; D perhaps matches TRBD1 (6 bases). The V end lost 0 bases, the J end lost 1 base, and 10 bases lay between the germline ends. CDR1 and CDR2 from the germline V gene are SGHRS and YFSETQ. CDR3 size: 15 residues. The CDR3 nucleotides read TGCGCCAGCAGCTTGGTACAGGGCCAGAACACTGAAGCTTTCTTT. Protein product: CASSLVQGQNTEAFF.

This clonotype was seen repeatedly, ten times or more. The V gene is TRBV10-3, the J gene TRBJ2-4; 10 positions agree with TRBD2. Germline V gene data show CDR1 as ENHRY and CDR2 as SYGVKD. V lost 10 bases to trimming and J lost 5 bases; unmatched junction nucleotides: 8. CDR3 length: 14 amino acids. In DNA form, the CDR3 reads TGTGCCAGTAGGACTAGCGGTGGGGAAAACATTCAGTACTTC. Residues: CASRTSGGENIQYF.

This clonotype appeared a few times. The chain is built from TRBV7-2 and TRBJ2-7; a possible D gene is TRBD1 (6 bases). Germline CDR1 reads SGHTA; CDR2 reads FQGNSA. The CDR3 totals 13 residues. V was clipped by 0 bases and J by 6 bases, with 9 bases between them. The CDR3 region has the DNA TGTGCCAGCAGCTTAGCGTGGGGGCCCGAGCAGTACTTC. Protein: CASSLAWGPEQYF.

The chain links TRBV28 to TRBJ1-1; 9 bases are shared with TRBD1. CDR1 is MDHEN, CDR2 SYDVKM, per germline. Trimming removed 7 bases from V and 4 bases from J; junction bases left unmatched: 10. The CDR3 has 15 residues. CDR3 protein: CASTSQGASGTEAFF. As DNA, the CDR3 is TGTGCCAGCACCTCACAGGGGGCGAGTGGCACTGAAGCTTTCTTT.

In its sample, this clonotype was seen a few times. J is TRBJ1-5 and V is TRBV5-4; a weak D match, TRBD1 (6 bases). V was clipped by 4 bases and J by 5 bases, with 13 bases between them. Germline-derived CDR1 and CDR2 are SGHNT and YYREEE (reference sequence). The CDR3 contains 14 residues. CDR3 region: CASSRGGRDQPQHF. The DNA for the CDR3 is TGTGCCAGCAGCCGGGGGGGCAGGGATCAGCCCCAGCATTTT. Full variable domain (remainder filled in from reference TRBV5-4 and TRBJ1-5): ETGVTQSPTHLIKTRGQQVTLRCSSQSGHNTVSWYQQALGQGPQFIFQYYREEENGRGNFPPRFSGLQFPNYSSELNVNALELDDSALYLCASSRGGRDQPQHFGDGTRLSIL.

This clonotype came up a few times. CDR3 bases: TGTGCCAGCAGTCTACCGGGACAGACGTACGCTGAAGCTTTCTTT. Its translation is CASSLPGQTYAEAFF. The V call is TRBV5-8, the J call TRBJ1-1; the match to TRBD1 covers 7 bases. The CDR3 length is 15 residues. Germline V gene sequence: CDR1 SGHTS, CDR2 YDEGEE. With 5 bases clipped from V and 6 bases from J, the junction kept 13 bases outside the gene matches.

This clonotype occurred many times. This chain joins TRBV9 and TRBJ1-6; 9 bases align to TRBD1. The V gene end was trimmed by 4 bases and the J gene end by 2 bases; junction bases not matched to a gene: 7. The CDR3 is 17 amino acids. CDR1 SGDLS and CDR2 YYNGEE come from the germline V gene. CDR3: CASSIRTGDPYNSPLHF. The CDR3 nucleotides read TGTGCCAGCAGCATCCGGACAGGGGATCCCTATAATTCACCCCTCCACTTT.

At least ten counts were recorded for this clonotype. The rearrangement uses TRBV6-1 and TRBJ1-3, with D possibly TRBD1 on 6 matching bases. The CDR3 extends over 16 amino acids. Trimming shortened V by 6 bases and J by 0 bases, and 15 bases separated the two germline ends. From germline, CDR1 is MNHNS and CDR2 SASEGT. Here the CDR3 reads CASRPLTGLSGNTIYF. Here the CDR3 DNA reads TGTGCCAGCAGACCACTGACAGGCCTCTCTGGAAACACCATATATTTT.

This clonotype was seen ten or more times. CDR3 sequence reads: CAWSAGTSGTDTQYF. DNA for the CDR3: TGTGCCTGGAGTGCCGGGACTAGCGGCACAGATACGCAGTATTTT. The chain employs TRBV30 and TRBJ2-3; 10 nucleotides match TRBD2. The CDR3 consists of 15 residues. The germline V gene has CDR1 GTSNPN and CDR2 SVGIG (reference sequence). V was clipped by 1 base and J by 1 base; unmatched bases: 2.